This T cell receptor (beta chain) was obtained from a study of shared clonotypes between healthy human individuals (dated by TCRdb to 2020 to 2021). Concerning the study at large: Three men and two women, aged 18 to 49 years, made up the cohort. To estimate repertoire size and how much clonotype sharing occurs between individuals, the study deeply sequenced the blood TCR repertoires of five healthy adults. Libraries were prepared and TCR repertoires were sequenced by different laboratories using diverse techniques, in order to increase sequencing depth and limit assay-specific biases. Between about 0.9 and 10 billion PBMCs per donor were obtained by leukapheresis.

Healthy HIV-negative adults with no recently reported acute infections or vaccinations were included as donors. Only Caucasian adults living in Nashville, Tennessee, USA were represented among the donors. For unsorted samples, tens of millions of PBMCs were counted and genomic DNA was extracted with the QIAamp DNA Blood Mini kit. Blood was obtained by leukapheresis, after which PBMCs were separated by Ficoll-Histopaque density gradient centrifugation and cryopreserved in liquid nitrogen vapor phase. Using the deep immunoSEQ assay, multiplex PCR amplified TCR CDR3 regions from genomic DNA. For each cell subset, the extracted genomic DNA was distributed evenly across all wells of several immunoSEQ 96-well plates, and each plate served as one replicate. Each replicate PCR for unsorted PBMC received about 300 ng genomic DNA, equal to 25,000 to 35,000 T cell genomes. Ten immunoSEQ deep assay plates were used to sequence the unsorted PBMC genomic DNA. Purified libraries were quantified with a Qubit 3.0 fluorometer, sized on a Bioanalyzer 2100, and re-quantified with the KAPA Library Quantification kit. Each immunoSEQ 96-well plate was sequenced on its own single-read 150-cycle Illumina NextSeq 550 flow cell. On the authors' methods: Because only junctional sequences without quality scores were contained in the immunoSEQ output, filtering matching that applied to full-length reads could not be performed. Sequences were annotated with PyIR, a Python wrapper for IgBLAST v1.9, using IMGT germline references to assign V/J genes and CDR3. Reads with weak V/J assignments (E-value above 1e-6), missing CDR3, stop codons, out-of-frame junctions, or ambiguous translated residues were removed. V3J clonotypes were defined as sequences sharing the same inferred V gene, J gene, and CDR3 amino acid sequence. Percentage overlap between repertoires was calculated by dividing the number of shared unique clonotypes by the size of the smaller repertoire. Repertoire richness was assessed with RTK rarefaction, the Chao1 estimator, and Recon v2.1 estimates of unobserved clonotypes. Held by TCRdb, this immuneACCESS table contains in-frame sequences only and omits some clones. Under half of the omission traces to an unresolved V gene where checked; the cause of the rest is unknown. D and trimming were read from the DNA, whereas the V and J calls and clone size are those reported in that table. This sample gives about 520,000 clones in total; roughly 80% of them show up just once. The ten largest account for 12% of the sample.

Of note for this clone: The antigen it recognizes is unknown. The record has no base qualities; no much larger clone is one base away.

Study-wide conclusions, independent of this receptor: Only blood was sampled, and tissue TCR repertoires likely differ from those in blood. Because the study included only a small number of donors, the genetic and exposure-history diversity represented was limited. Pairwise subsampling indicated that sequencing depth was expected to affect the degree of clonotype sharing among donors.

Specimen: PBMCs. The TCR sequence derives from a woman aged 35 to 49 in good health. Some clones in this sample may be carry-over from other donors' samples.

The sequenced DNA: TGTGCCAGCAGTATCTTCCCAGATACGCAGTATTTT. Its translation reads: CASSIFPDTQYF. This chain is built from TRBV2 and TRBJ2-3, with the D segment identity uncertain. Per the germline V gene, SNHLY is the CDR1 and FYNNEI is the CDR2. V and J are truncated by 5 bases and 4 bases respectively, leaving an intervening sequence of 7 bases. The CDR3, from cysteine to phenylalanine, totals 12 residues. This entry keeps only the CDR3 DNA: 36 bases, framed from base 1.